One and the same sample provided the 2 T cell receptor beta chains below, sequenced in a study of response to subunit inactivated influenza vaccine. From the RT-PCR reads, TCRdb called clonotypes with MiXCR, one entry per CDR3 protein. The sample shows more than 150,000 distinct CDR3 sequences, around 9.2% of them seen only once. The sample in question was non-naive T cells sorted from PBMCs, obtained on the day of vaccination. These receptors were taken from a man aged 45-65 years who received an inactivated influenza vaccine.

The chain is built from TRBV28 and TRBJ1-6; the D is unclear. The CDR3 has 12 residues. The V gene's germline CDR1 is MDHEN and CDR2 SYDVKM. Between the trimmed V and J ends, which lost 8 bases and 10 bases, there was a span of 12 bases. The CDR3 region is CASAPGRSPLHF. DNA of the CDR3: TGTGCCAGCGCCCCCGGGCGGTCACCCCTCCACTTT.

Details on this clonotype: This may stem from a read error, because a much larger clone lies one nucleotide away. CDR3 loop: CASSLTFYGQYF. DNA for the CDR3: TGTGCCAGCAGTTTAACCTTCTACGGGCAGTACTTC. This chain connects TRBV28 to TRBJ2-7; D not resolved. The germline CDR1 and CDR2 sequences are MDHEN and SYDVKM. The CDR3 runs 12 residues.